This note documents a single T cell receptor (beta chain) sequence. These data originate in a study of blood T cell repertoires in COVID-19. Whole-study context: T cells, B-cell-depleted T cells, or PBMCs provided the cDNA or gDNA that served as material.

Per the authors' pipeline: The authors estimated nucleated cell counts from reference gene primer amplification. Generated by immunoSEQ multiplex PCR, the TCRdb table keeps only in-frame clones and is missing some. The V and J calls and the clone size are those of that table, but D and trimming were determined from the DNA. The data contain some 250,000 clones, under 90% of them singletons. Sequenced input: PBMCs or T cells enriched from blood (not recorded which). This sequence originates from a man between 18 and 35 years old who had recovered from COVID-19.

The CDR3 sequence: CASSLGWGTGPNTEAFF. The CDR3 DNA is TGTGCCAGCAGCTTAGGTTGGGGGACAGGGCCGAACACTGAAGCTTTCTTT. The chain carries TRBV11-2 and TRBJ1-1, with 9 bases fitting TRBD1. Germline CDR1 is SGHAT and CDR2 is FQNNGV. V gave up 1 base and J gave up 1 base; unmatched junction bases: 7. This CDR3 spans 17 amino acids.